One sample yielded the 21 T cell receptor beta chains listed below, sequenced in a study of human T cells and chemical hapten exposure. Time point: patch test 1, 2 weeks after DPC sensitization. Treatment noted: therapeutic diphenylcyclopropenone sensitization with weekly scalp DPC. One entry per CDR3 protein, called by TCRdb with MiXCR from the RACE reads. The repertoire includes 300,000 to 450,000 distinct CDR3 sequences, roughly 4.8% of them detected once, and approximately 2.1% sits in the top ten. Here the sequenced sample was whole blood, taken in connection with sensitization to the hapten diphenylcyclopropenone (DPC). The receptors here all came from a woman aged 45-59 years with alopecia areata. Some clones in this sample may be carry-over from other donors' samples.

The CDR3, as DNA: TGTGCCAGTAGTATAGCCCTGGGACTAGCGGGAGGGCCGGATGAGCAGTTCTTC. The encoded protein is CASSIALGLAGGPDEQFF. This chain links TRBV19 with TRBJ2-1; 16 nucleotides agree with TRBD2. V lost 1 base and J lost 8; bases outside the gene matches: 8. This CDR3 is 18 amino acids long. The V gene's germline CDR1 is LNHDA and CDR2 SQIVND (reference sequence). Supplemented by reference TRBV19 and TRBJ2-1, the full variable domain reads DGGITQSPKYLFRKEGQNVTLSCEQNLNHDAMYWYRQDPGQGLRLIYYSQIVNDFQKGDIAEGYSVSREKKESFPLTVTSAQKNPTAFYLCASSIALGLAGGPDEQFFGPGTRLTVL.

This clonotype appeared a few times. This chain joins TRBV7-9 and TRBJ1-2, with D possibly TRBD1 on 5 matching bases. This CDR3 is built from 13 residues. The germline V gene has CDR1 SEHNR and CDR2 FQNEAQ (reference sequence). V was clipped by 1 base and J by 6 bases, with 9 bases between them. CDR3 sequence: CASSLEAGNGYTF. CDR3 coding DNA: TGTGCCAGCAGCTTAGAGGCAGGGAATGGCTACACCTTC.

This clonotype was seen many times. The chain employs TRBV7-8 and TRBJ1-2; 10 bases are a match to TRBD1. Germline CDR1 reads SGHVS; CDR2 reads FQNEAQ. This CDR3 spans 14 amino acids. V lost 5 bases, J lost 4 bases, and 4 bases stayed unmatched. DNA of the CDR3: TGTGCCAGCAGCCTCAGGACAGGGGGCTATGGCTACACCTTC. It codes for CASSLRTGGYGYTF.

With regard to this clonotype: At one end, the junction sequence differs from germline, possibly due to a read error. The chain links TRBV5-4 to TRBJ2-3; possibly TRBD2 for D (5 bases). This CDR3 is 12 amino acids long. In germline, CDR1 is SGHNT, CDR2 YYREEE (reference sequence). This CDR3 is CASSPGEGPLSF. The CDR3 coding sequence is TGTGCCAGCAGCCCTGGCGAGGGCCCTCTGTCTTTT.

Remarks on this clonotype: This may be a read error: a much more frequent sequence differs by one nucleotide. V and J are TRBV25-1 and TRBJ2-2; 7 bases agree with TRBD1. CDR3 length: 14 residues. Germline V gene lookup returns CDR1 MGHDK and CDR2 SYGVNS. V dropped 8 bases and J dropped 4; count of bases not matched to a gene: 7. Written as DNA, the CDR3 is TGTGCCAGCCAGGGGGAAAGTGGCACCGGGGAGCTGTTTTTT. Protein: CASQGESGTGELFF.

Remarks on this clonotype: Being one base from a much bigger clone, this may be a read error. The chain uses TRBV9 and TRBJ1-3, with D uncertain. The CDR3 is 16 amino acids. The germline V gene has CDR1 SGDLS and CDR2 YYNGEE. CDR3 amino acids: CASSVGGRDSGNTLYF. CDR3 DNA sequence: TGTGCCAGCAGCGTAGGCGGCCGAGACTCTGGAAACACCTTATATTTT.

This clonotype has only a few counts. The rearrangement uses TRBV3-1 and TRBJ2-7; tentatively, D is TRBD1 (7 bases). From germline, CDR1 is LGHDT and CDR2 YNNKEL (reference sequence). The CDR3 is made up of 15 amino acids. V lost 1 base and J lost 2, with 12 bases in between. The CDR3 DNA sequence: TGTGCCAGCAGCCAAGGCAGGGGGGCGACCTACGAGCAGTACTTC. Translating it yields CASSQGRGATYEQYF.

This clonotype was counted ten times or more. The chain has TRBV2 and TRBJ2-3; D gene unclear. V was trimmed by 6 bases and J by 5 bases, leaving 6 bases between them. CDR1 SNHLY and CDR2 FYNNEI come from the germline V gene. This CDR3 is 11 amino acids long. Written as DNA, the CDR3 is TGTGCCAGCAGAAGGGAAGATACGCAGTATTTT. Translated: CASRREDTQYF.

Of note for this clonotype: An end of the junction differs from the germline gene, which may be a read error. The chain is built from TRBV4-2 and TRBJ1-2; 10 positions match TRBD1. Germline CDR1 LGHNA, CDR2 YNFKEQ. The length of the CDR3 is 13 residues. CDR3 region: CTSSPGQGEGYTF. The CDR3 DNA reads as TGTACCAGCAGCCCTGGACAGGGGGAGGGCTACACCTTC.

This clonotype was detected ten times or more. J is TRBJ1-6 and V is TRBV7-8; 8 nucleotides agree with TRBD1. The CDR3 contains 16 residues. The germline V gene encodes CDR1 SGHVS and CDR2 FQNEAQ. The junction had 12 bases not matched to a gene; V was cut back by 5 bases and J by 9 bases. CDR3 protein: CASSPRTGLMSSPLHF. In DNA, the CDR3 is TGTGCCAGCAGCCCAAGGACAGGGCTAATGAGTTCACCCCTCCACTTT.

V and J are TRBV4-1 and TRBJ1-1; no clear D gene. Germline CDR1 is MGHRA and CDR2 is YSYEKL. The CDR3 has 13 residues. Trimming pared 4 bases from V and 6 bases from J, leaving 12 bases between. CDR3 region: CASSLSYPAEAFF. Written as DNA, the CDR3 is TGCGCCAGCAGCCTCAGCTACCCCGCTGAAGCTTTCTTT.

This clonotype was recorded many times. The V call is TRBV6-5, the J call TRBJ2-2, with D maybe TRBD1 (6 bases). Germline V lookup: CDR1 MNHEY, CDR2 SVGAGI. Trimming took 2 bases from V and 5 from J, leaving 12 bases between them. This CDR3 is 15 amino acids long. CDR3 residues: CASSYLQGMTGELFF. The CDR3 DNA is TGTGCCAGCAGTTACCTACAGGGTATGACCGGGGAGCTGTTTTTT.

Written as DNA, the CDR3 is TGTGCCAGTAGTATTGGCCCAGGGTCCTACGAGCAGTACTTC. Amino acids: CASSIGPGSYEQYF. V gene TRBV19 combines with J gene TRBJ2-7, with D possibly being TRBD1 (5 bases). The germline CDR1 and CDR2 sequences are LNHDA and SQIVND (reference sequence). This CDR3 has 14 residues. The ends were cut back, 3 bases at V and 1 base at J, with 10 bases in the middle.

The V gene is TRBV27, the J gene TRBJ2-2; no firm D call. V was shortened by 5 bases and J by 6 bases, with 10 bases between the two germline ends. The CDR3 loop spans 13 amino acids. CDR1 MNHEY and CDR2 SMNVEV come from the germline V gene (reference sequence). The CDR3 spells CASSPRVAGELFF. The CDR3 DNA reads TGTGCCAGCAGTCCCCGGGTCGCCGGGGAGCTGTTTTTT.

This clonotype was detected ten times or more. CDR3 nucleotides: TGCAGCGTTGAGATTGGGGGGTTCGGGAATGAGCAGTTCTTC. Its protein product is CSVEIGGFGNEQFF. J is TRBJ2-1 and V is TRBV29-1; TRBD2 is a possible D gene (6 bases). Germline V gene lookup returns CDR1 SQVTM and CDR2 ANQGSEA. The CDR3 is 14 amino acids. Trimming removed 3 bases from V and 7 bases from J, with 16 bases in between.

This rearrangement joins TRBV10-3 to TRBJ2-7, with D uncertain. Germline CDR1 ENHRY, CDR2 SYGVKD. The CDR3 spans 12 residues. V gave up 2 bases and J gave up 3 bases, with 5 bases separating them. As DNA, the CDR3 is TGTGCCATCAGTGAGGGGAACTACGAGCAGTACTTC. Translating gives CAISEGNYEQYF.

The chain combines TRBV5-1 with TRBJ2-6; D remains unclear. There are 17 residues in the CDR3. Looked up from germline, CDR1 is SGHRS and CDR2 is YFSETQ. The ends were cut back, 1 base at V and 4 bases at J, with 15 bases in the middle. The CDR3 nucleotides read TGCGCCAGCAGCTTGAGTGGGATTGCAGGCGGGGCCAACGTCCTGACTTTC. As protein: CASSLSGIAGGANVLTF.

The sample holds many counts of this clonotype. This chain links TRBV4-3 with TRBJ2-7; TRBD1 matches at 9 bases. Germline CDR1 reads LGHNA; CDR2 reads YSLEER. With 3 bases clipped from V and 0 bases from J, the junction kept 3 bases outside the gene matches. The length of the CDR3 is 15 residues. CDR3 sequence: CASSQMDRGSYEQYF. The DNA for the CDR3 is TGCGCCAGCAGCCAGATGGACAGGGGCTCCTACGAGCAGTACTTC.

This clonotype showed up many times. The CDR3 spells CASSLGTGGEGKNIQYF. In nucleotides, the CDR3 is TGTGCCAGCAGCTTAGGAACAGGGGGCGAAGGCAAAAACATTCAGTACTTC. The rearrangement joins TRBV7-9 to TRBJ2-4; 9 positions match TRBD1. The CDR3 extends over 17 amino acids. Germline V gene sequence: CDR1 SEHNR, CDR2 FQNEAQ (reference sequence). V shed 1 base and J 3 bases; nucleotides not matched to a gene: 7. The whole variable domain, remainder taken from reference TRBV7-9 and TRBJ2-4, is DTGVSQNPRHKITKRGQNVTFRCDPISEHNRLYWYRQTLGQGPEFLTYFQNEAQLEKSRLLSDRFSAERPKGSFSTLEIQRTEQGDSAMYLCASSLGTGGEGKNIQYFGAGTRLSVL.

This clonotype has ten or more counts. The chain employs TRBV20-1 and TRBJ1-1; no reliable D call. The V gene's germline CDR1 is DFQATT and CDR2 SNEGSKA (reference sequence). The V gene lost 4 bases and the J gene lost 1 base, with 10 bases spanning the gap. CDR3 length equals 13 residues. CDR3 protein: CSAIGSGNTEAFF. CDR3 nucleotide sequence: TGCAGTGCTATAGGTTCGGGGAACACTGAAGCTTTCTTT.

V is TRBV7-2 and J is TRBJ2-5, with no clear D. The V end lost 5 bases, the J end lost 7 bases, and 20 bases lay between the germline ends. Germline assignment: CDR1 SGHTA and CDR2 FQGNSA. The CDR3 has 15 residues. The CDR3 coding sequence is TGTGCCAGCAGCCCCCTTGCCGGGTCTGGTCGGACCCAGTACTTC. It encodes CASSPLAGSGRTQYF.